The clone carrying this T cell receptor (beta chain) was recorded a few times. This sample is part of a study of blood T cells in healthy people across ages. PCR was performed a second time for 7 to 11 cycles using a sample-barcoded 5' primer and a J-beta primer mix. TCRdb re-analysed the 5' RACE reads in MiXCR, keeping a single row per CDR3 protein. The profile shows around 800,000 distinct CDR3 sequences, approximately 67% of them singletons. CDR1 and CDR2 (germline): SGHVS, FNYEAQ. This CDR3 contains 17 residues. J was trimmed by 5 bases and V by 1 base; bases with no gene match: 12. Sequencing input: blood. The rearrangement links TRBV7-6 to TRBJ2-7; TRBD1 agrees at 9 bases. This sequence was found in a man aged 25-45 years in good health. CDR3 DNA sequence: TGTGCCAGCAGCTTAGTGGGGGGAGGGACAGGGTTGAACGAGCAGTACTTC. Translation: CASSLVGGGTGLNEQYF.